Listed below are T cell receptor beta chains from one sample, sequenced in a study of a mutant IDH1 vaccine in newly diagnosed glioma. Sequencing used immunoSEQ multiplex PCR; TCRdb keeps in-frame clones, though not all of them. The sample shows some 57,000 clones, 80% to 85% of them seen only once. These receptors are not linked to any known antigen. The specimen was PBMCs, collected from a glioma patient whose treatment included an IDH1 peptide vaccine. The receptors shown here come from a woman under 30 with glioma. CDR3s include the opening cysteine and the closing phenylalanine or tryptophan. Fields, in order: J gene, D gene, V gene, CDR3 protein. The D gene is left open where the match is weak.

TRBJ2-3 TRBD2 TRBV5-1 CASSLGVAGAHTDTQYF
TRBJ1-5 NA TRBV21-1 CASSKGVAGGQDQPQHF
TRBJ2-5 NA TRBV6-6 CASSYGGEGQYF
TRBJ1-2 NA TRBV6-1 CASSVRQAVLVNYGYTF
TRBJ1-1 NA TRBV7-6 CASSLNSGVAEAFF
TRBJ1-4 NA TRBV10-3 CAISDRGTSNEKLFF
TRBJ2-7 TRBD1 TRBV29-1 CSVELGGNYEQYF
TRBJ2-7 TRBD2 TRBV2 CASSDSRGGAEQYF
TRBJ1-1 NA TRBV5-1 CASSSGTRFLTEAFF
TRBJ2-7 NA TRBV27 CASSPTLSLSTYEQYF
TRBJ1-5 TRBD1 TRBV27 CASSLEGAGSNQPQHF
TRBJ2-1 NA TRBV6-4 CASSTGASPGNEQFF
TRBJ1-2 TRBD1 TRBV4-2 CASSRQGQGGGYTF
TRBJ2-3 NA TRBV27 CASSFRESTDTQYF
TRBJ1-1 NA TRBV7-2 CASSAGERSTEAFF
TRBJ1-2 NA TRBV9 CASSVESDTYGYTF
TRBJ2-1 NA TRBV29-1 CSVDNSRVYNEQFF
TRBJ2-2 NA TRBV7-9 CASSLGSPGRGTGELFF
TRBJ1-1 NA TRBV29-1 CSVITLRDILNTEAFF
TRBJ2-5 NA TRBV20-1 CSAPQETQYF
TRBJ2-5 NA TRBV4-3 CASSPSAGGTQYF
TRBJ1-5 TRBD1 TRBV6-5 CASSRDRNQPQHF